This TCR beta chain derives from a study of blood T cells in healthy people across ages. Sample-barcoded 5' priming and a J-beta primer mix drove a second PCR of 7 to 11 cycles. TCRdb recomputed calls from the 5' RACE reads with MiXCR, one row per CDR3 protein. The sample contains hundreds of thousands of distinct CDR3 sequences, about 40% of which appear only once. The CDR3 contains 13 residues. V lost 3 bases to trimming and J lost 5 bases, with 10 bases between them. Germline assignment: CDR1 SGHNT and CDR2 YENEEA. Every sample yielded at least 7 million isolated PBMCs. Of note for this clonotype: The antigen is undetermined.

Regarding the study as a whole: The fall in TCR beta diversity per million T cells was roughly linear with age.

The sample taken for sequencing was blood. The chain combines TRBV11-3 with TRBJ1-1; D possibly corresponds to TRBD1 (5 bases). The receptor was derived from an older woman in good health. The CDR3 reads CASSFGAATEAFF. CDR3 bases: TGTGCCAGCAGCTTCGGGGCTGCGACTGAAGCTTTCTTT.